This T cell receptor (beta chain) was found in a study of CD8 T cells in Susac syndrome. Unmatched junction bases numbered 6, after V lost 3 bases and J lost 4 bases. This CDR3 is 14 amino acids long. The germline CDR1 and CDR2 sequences are SQVTM and ANQGSEA. This clonotype has only one observation. The CD8+ and CD4+ T cells were isolated magnetically using a negative isolation approach, whereas the TEMRA cells were enriched by FACS. The RNA input was about 0.5 to 1 ug, and it was reverse transcribed with random hexamers. The immunoSEQ assay covered 54 Vbeta and 13 Jbeta segments for CDR3. MiXCR was run by TCRdb on the immunoSEQ multiplex PCR reads, yielding one entry per CDR3 protein. The table includes roughly 150,000 distinct CDR3 sequences, just under 97% detected once.

This chain connects TRBV29-1 to TRBJ2-5, with 9 bases aligning to TRBD2. Sequenced: CD8+ T cells from PBMCs. This TCR was recovered from a human donor with multiple sclerosis. CDR3: CSVERGGLGETQYF. The CDR3 DNA sequence: TGCAGCGTTGAGCGGGGGGGACTCGGAGAGACCCAGTACTTC.